This is a list of T cell receptor beta chains from one sample in a study of radiotherapy plus CTLA-4 blockade in lung cancer. The protocol was immunoSEQ multiplex PCR, while the TCRdb copy is restricted to in-frame clones and leaves out a portion. The sample has around 71,000 clones; about 72% are singletons. Sample: peripheral blood, taken from a patient treated with radiotherapy plus ipilimumab. The origin of the receptors is a human donor with non-small cell lung cancer whose response to radiotherapy plus ipilimumab could not be evaluated. Some clones in this sample may be carry-over from other donors' samples. Both conserved end residues are part of each CDR3. A D gene is named only where the DNA matches it firmly. Clone size is not always given. Where it is, it says once, few, many or a class for expanded clones.

D gene	clone size	J gene	V gene	CDR3 protein	CDR3 DNA
.	.	TRBJ2-1	TRBV7-9	CASSLEYTARFF	TGTGCCAGCAGCTTAGAGTATACCGCGCGGTTCTTC
.	.	TRBJ2-3	TRBV6-6	CASSYISTDTQYF	TGTGCCAGCAGTTACATATCCACAGATACGCAGTATTTT
TRBD2	.	TRBJ2-3	TRBV7-3	CASSPLWRGGPTDTQYF	TGTGCCAGCAGCCCCCTTTGGCGGGGGGGCCCCACAGATACGCAGTATTTT
.	once	TRBJ1-2	TRBV19	CASSISRGEGYTF	TGTGCCAGTAGTATTTCCAGGGGTGAAGGCTACACCTTC
TRBD1	.	TRBJ1-1	TRBV27	CASSRTGENTEAFF	TGTGCCAGCAGCCGGACAGGCGAGAACACTGAAGCTTTCTTT
TRBD1	.	TRBJ2-7	TRBV18	CASSPSLVTGKDEQYF	TGTGCCAGCTCACCAAGTCTGGTGACAGGGAAGGACGAGCAGTACTTC
TRBD1	.	TRBJ1-5	TRBV7-8	CASSPGTGKGGNQPQHF	TGTGCCAGCAGCCCAGGGACAGGGAAGGGTGGCAATCAGCCCCAGCATTTT
.	.	TRBJ2-5	TRBV18	CASSPPGNQETQYF	TGTGCCAGCTCACCCCCAGGGAATCAAGAGACCCAGTACTTC
.	.	TRBJ2-3	TRBV5-1	CASSLYREDTQYF	TGCGCCAGCAGCTTATACAGGGAGGATACGCAGTATTTT
TRBD1	.	TRBJ1-2	TRBV5-1	CASSLEMTGDGYTF	TGCGCCAGCAGCCTGGAGATGACAGGGGATGGCTACACCTTC
.	.	TRBJ2-2	TRBV4-3	CASSLQIPGELFF	TGCGCCAGCAGCCTTCAGATCCCCGGGGAGCTGTTTTTT
TRBD1	.	TRBJ1-6	TRBV2	CASSDLGQGNSPLHF	TGTGCCAGCAGTGACCTTGGACAGGGCAATTCACCCCTCCACTTT
.	.	TRBJ1-2	TRBV29-1	CSVSQGWDGYTF	TGCAGCGTCTCTCAGGGGTGGGATGGCTACACCTTC
.	.	TRBJ1-6	TRBV2	CASSDTANSPLHF	TGTGCCAGCAGCGACACGGCGAATTCACCCCTCCACTTT
TRBD1	.	TRBJ1-1	TRBV5-4	CASSLGGDSTEAFF	TGTGCCAGCAGCTTGGGGGGGGACAGTACCGAAGCTTTCTTT
TRBD1	.	TRBJ2-1	TRBV5-1	CASSAVPGQGNEQFF	TGCGCCAGCAGTGCCGTCCCGGGACAGGGGAATGAGCAGTTCTTC
.	.	TRBJ2-5	TRBV18	CASSPIQGRETQYF	TGTGCCAGCTCACCGATACAGGGAAGGGAGACCCAGTACTTC
.	.	TRBJ1-5	TRBV15	CATSRVTEQPQHF	TGTGCCACCAGCAGAGTGACAGAACAGCCCCAGCATTTT
.	once	TRBJ2-1	TRBV11-2	CASSGLSSYNEQFF	TGTGCCAGCAGTGGTTTGAGCTCCTACAATGAGCAGTTCTTC
.	.	TRBJ1-5	TRBV4-1	CASSQGTNQPQHF	TGCGCCAGCAGCCAAGGGACAAATCAGCCCCAGCATTTT
.	.	TRBJ1-1	TRBV5-1	CASSLTLVGGLTEAFF	TGCGCCAGCAGCTTAACCCTAGTAGGAGGGCTCACTGAAGCTTTCTTT
.	once	TRBJ2-2	TRBV5-6	CASTGSSNTRELFF	TGTGCCAGTACAGGTTCCTCGAACACCAGGGAGCTGTTTTTT
.	.	TRBJ1-1	TRBV6-5	CASSVLVQGGTEAFF	TGTGCCAGCAGTGTATTGGTACAGGGTGGCACTGAAGCTTTCTTT
TRBD1	.	TRBJ2-5	TRBV18	CASSPRDRSGETQYF	TGTGCCAGCTCACCACGGGACAGGAGTGGAGAGACCCAGTACTTC
.	.	TRBJ2-4	TRBV7-2	CASTLNSGQNIQYF	TGTGCCAGCACCCTAAACAGCGGCCAGAACATTCAGTACTTC
TRBD2	.	TRBJ2-1	TRBV5-1	CASSPGTSSYNEQFF	TGCGCCAGCAGTCCCGGGACTAGCTCCTACAATGAGCAGTTCTTC
TRBD2	.	TRBJ2-3	TRBV6-6	CASSYARGSTDTQYF	TGTGCCAGCAGTTACGCGCGGGGGAGCACAGATACGCAGTATTTT
TRBD2	few	TRBJ2-3	TRBV5-4	CASSLGAGPDTQYF	TGTGCCAGCAGCTTGGGAGCGGGGCCAGATACGCAGTATTTT
TRBD1	.	TRBJ1-1	TRBV9	CASSSRQGTMNTEAFF	TGTGCCAGCAGCTCCCGACAGGGGACTATGAACACTGAAGCTTTCTTT
TRBD1	.	TRBJ1-2	TRBV28	CASSSNPGTGGAGYYGYTF	TGTGCCAGCAGTTCAAACCCCGGGACAGGGGGCGCGGGGTACTATGGCTACACCTTC
TRBD1	.	TRBJ1-3	TRBV30	CAWSQGQAYGNTIYF	TGTGCCTGGAGTCAGGGACAGGCTTATGGAAACACCATATATTTT
TRBD1	.	TRBJ2-7	TRBV7-2	CASSLEGQVSYEQYF	TGTGCCAGCAGCTTAGAGGGACAGGTCTCCTACGAGCAGTACTTC
.	few	TRBJ2-5	TRBV6-5	CASSPMEGLETQYF	TGTGCCAGCAGTCCGATGGAGGGGCTGGAGACCCAGTACTTC
.	few	TRBJ1-4	TRBV7-2	CASSPLSLRGAYEKLFF	TGTGCCAGCAGCCCTCTCTCTTTGCGGGGGGCATATGAAAAACTGTTTTTT
.	.	TRBJ1-1	TRBV5-1	CASSLGATGRGTEAFF	TGCGCCAGCAGCTTGGGCGCAACAGGGAGGGGCACTGAAGCTTTCTTT
.	.	TRBJ2-5	TRBV4-2	CASSQETGGATQYF	TGTGCCAGCAGCCAAGAGACGGGGGGCGCGACCCAGTACTTC
TRBD1	once	TRBJ1-4	TRBV6-4	CASRPGQTNEKLFF	TGTGCCAGCAGACCGGGACAGACGAACGAAAAACTGTTTTTT
.	.	TRBJ2-7	TRBV11-2	CASSWSQGRSYEQYF	TGTGCCAGCAGCTGGTCCCAGGGGCGCTCCTACGAGCAGTACTTC
TRBD1	few	TRBJ1-4	TRBV18	CASSPGTDFNEKLFF	TGTGCCAGCTCACCTGGGACAGATTTCAATGAAAAACTGTTTTTT
TRBD1	.	TRBJ2-7	TRBV4-3	CASSGTGGGGEQYF	TGCGCCAGCAGCGGGACAGGAGGCGGCGGCGAGCAGTACTTC
.	.	TRBJ1-5	TRBV6-1	CASSEGRGQPQHF	TGTGCCAGCAGTGAGGGGAGGGGCCAGCCCCAGCATTTT
.	.	TRBJ2-2	TRBV2	CASSGLIRNTGELFF	TGTGCCAGCAGTGGTCTTATCAGGAACACCGGGGAGCTGTTTTTT
.	once	TRBJ2-3	TRBV20-1	CSAPKAGTQYF	TGCAGTGCTCCAAAAGCGGGTACGCAGTATTTT
.	.	TRBJ1-2	TRBV6-1	CASSEYTAGYGYTF	TGTGCCAGCAGTGAATATACGGCGGGCTATGGCTACACCTTC
.	.	TRBJ2-1	TRBV20-1	CSARYYNEQFF	TGCAGTGCTAGATATTACAATGAGCAGTTCTTC
.	many	TRBJ1-1	TRBV29-1	CSVLDSNTEAFF	TGCAGCGTTTTAGACAGCAACACTGAAGCTTTCTTT
.	.	TRBJ1-3	TRBV18	CASSPTQDISGNTIYF	TGTGCCAGCTCACCGACACAGGATATCTCTGGAAACACCATATATTTT
.	.	TRBJ1-4	TRBV29-1	CSVTYPGGHNEKLLF	TGCAGCGTCACATACCCGGGGGGACATAATGAAAAACTGCTTTTT
TRBD2	.	TRBJ2-1	TRBV6-1	CASSEALGGGSYNEQFF	TGTGCCAGCAGTGAAGCGCTAGGCGGGGGCTCCTACAATGAGCAGTTCTTC